One sample yielded the 28 T cell receptor beta chains listed below, sequenced in a study of T cells after yellow fever vaccination. One entry per CDR3 protein, called by TCRdb with MiXCR from the 5' RACE reads. The sample lists hundreds of thousands of distinct CDR3 sequences; around 3.9% were seen once. The specimen comprised PBMCs, sampled on the day of the yellow fever booster vaccination. The receptors here all came from a young man who received the YFV17D yellow fever vaccine.

There are many counts of this clonotype. J is TRBJ2-6 and V is TRBV11-2; TRBD1 might be the D (5 bases). The ends were cut back, 1 base at V and 4 bases at J, with 14 bases in the middle. Germline V lookup: CDR1 SGHAT, CDR2 FQNNGV. The CDR3 extends over 17 amino acids. Here the CDR3 reads CASSLGMGRTGANVLTF. The CDR3 nucleotides read TGTGCCAGCAGCTTAGGGATGGGGCGTACCGGGGCCAACGTCCTGACTTTC. The complete variable domain, with remaining parts taken from reference TRBV11-2 and TRBJ2-6, reads EAGVAQSPRYKIIEKRQSVAFWCNPISGHATLYWYQQILGQGPKLLIQFQNNGVVDDSQLPKDRFSAERLKGVDSTLKIQPAKLEDSAVYLCASSLGMGRTGANVLTFGAGSRLTVL.

V gene TRBV7-2 combines with J gene TRBJ2-3; D unresolved. Per germline, CDR1 SGHTA and CDR2 FQGNSA. The V gene lost 5 bases and the J gene lost 4 bases, with 13 bases spanning the gap. CDR3 length: 14 residues. The CDR3: CASSLTYTADTQYF. In DNA, the CDR3 is TGTGCCAGCAGCCTCACCTATACTGCAGATACGCAGTATTTT.

This clonotype was detected only a few times. V and J are TRBV6-2 or TRBV6-3 and TRBJ1-3; D is unclear. Germline CDR1 and CDR2: MNHEY and SVGEGT. The CDR3 is made up of 11 amino acids. V lost 2 bases and J 4 bases, leaving 0 bases between the germline ends. In DNA form, the CDR3 reads TGTGCCAGCAGTTACGGAAACACCATATATTTT. It yields the protein CASSYGNTIYF.

In this sample, this clonotype turned up a few times. The J gene is TRBJ2-1, the V gene TRBV6-5; 10 nucleotides align to TRBD2. The CDR3 sequence is 18 residues long. Germline-derived CDR1 and CDR2 are MNHEY and SVGAGI. J gave up 8 bases and V 2 bases, and 15 bases lay outside the gene matches. In nucleotides, the CDR3 is TGTGCCAGCAGTTACCGAGGGGCGAGCGGGGGGGCCAGGTATGAGCAGTTCTTC. This sequence encodes CASSYRGASGGARYEQFF.

This clonotype was seen more than once but under ten times. The chain is built from TRBV12-3 or TRBV12-4 and TRBJ2-5, with D unclear. This CDR3 contains 13 residues. V lost 4 bases, J lost 1 base, and 7 bases lay in between. CDR3 in amino acids: CASSSWVQETQYF. CDR3 nucleotides: TGTGCCAGCAGTTCGTGGGTCCAAGAGACCCAGTACTTC.

This clonotype was counted at least ten times. The chain links TRBV7-9 to TRBJ1-3, with D tentatively TRBD1 (6 bases). CDR3 length: 17 amino acids. Trimming left V 6 bases short and J 1 base short, with 19 bases between. Germline-derived CDR1 and CDR2 are SEHNR and FQNEAQ (reference sequence). CDR3 bases: TGTGCCAGCAGATATAACCGGGACACATCTTCTGGAAACACCATATATTTT. Its translation is CASRYNRDTSSGNTIYF.

The sample holds a few counts of this clonotype. The chain uses TRBV27 and TRBJ2-7, with 9 bases matching TRBD2. CDR1 and CDR2 (germline): MNHEY, SMNVEV (reference sequence). The J segment lost 2 bases and the V segment lost 5 bases, leaving 7 bases of the junction unmatched. The CDR3 totals 15 residues. For the CDR3, the DNA is TGTGCCAGCAGTAGGTCAGCGGGAGGACCCTACGAGCAGTACTTC. Translation: CASSRSAGGPYEQYF.

This clonotype was counted many times. The chain uses TRBV5-1 and TRBJ2-2, with D perhaps TRBD1 or TRBD2 (6 bases each). Germline CDR1 reads SGHRS; CDR2 reads YFSETQ. The CDR3 is 16 residues long. V was shortened by 4 bases and J by 4 bases, with 17 bases between the two germline ends. CDR3 loop: CASSIRDTGGTGELFF. For the CDR3, the DNA is TGCGCCAGCAGCATACGGGACACCGGGGGCACCGGGGAGCTGTTTTTT.

This clonotype was detected ten times or more. The V call is TRBV10-3, the J call TRBJ2-2; maybe TRBD1 (6 bases). This CDR3 region has 12 residues. Germline V gene sequence: CDR1 ENHRY, CDR2 SYGVKD. V was trimmed by 5 bases and J by 6 bases, leaving 7 bases between them. The CDR3 region is CAISYRAGELFF. The CDR3 DNA follows: TGTGCCATCAGTTACAGGGCCGGGGAGCTGTTTTTT.

This clonotype has ten or more counts. At one of its ends the junction is not consistent with the germline gene, which may arise from a read error. The rearrangement uses TRBV6-1 and TRBJ1-2; 8 positions match TRBD1. The CDR3 covers 12 residues. The V gene's germline CDR1 is MNHNS and CDR2 SASEGT. DNA for the CDR3: TGTGCCAGCAGTGAAGGACAGGGGCCGAGCCGATTC. The encoded protein is CASSEGQGPSRF.

There are a few counts of this clonotype. The genes are TRBV12-3 or TRBV12-4 and TRBJ1-4; 9 bases fit TRBD1. The V and J ends lost 8 bases and 6 bases, in that order; junction bases with no gene match: 10. This CDR3 spans 15 amino acids. The CDR3 region has the DNA TGTGCCAGCCGCTCTTCGGACAGGGGTGATGAAAAACTGTTTTTT. This encodes CASRSSDRGDEKLFF.

This clonotype was counted at least ten times. This chain links TRBV7-2 with TRBJ2-5, with unresolved D. This CDR3 is 11 amino acids long. Trimming pared 11 bases from V and 3 bases from J, leaving 10 bases between. Germline V gene data show CDR1 as SGHTA and CDR2 as FQGNSA. CDR3 nucleotide sequence: TGTGCCTCCTCTGCGGAAGAGACCCAGTACTTC. Protein sequence: CASSAEETQYF.

This clonotype was seen many times. The gene calls are TRBV27 and TRBJ2-1; 10 bases match TRBD2. CDR1 is MNHEY and CDR2 is SMNVEV in the germline V gene (reference sequence). CDR3 length: 16 residues. Losses at the gene ends were 6 bases for V and 9 bases for J; bases not matched to a gene: 14. The chain's CDR3 is CASRRRPSGGSFEQFF. CDR3 in DNA: TGTGCCAGCAGACGACGACCTAGCGGGGGATCGTTTGAGCAGTTCTTC.

CDR3 sequence: CASSQGSPSNQPQHF. As DNA, the CDR3 is TGTGCCAGCAGTCAGGGGAGCCCTAGCAATCAGCCCCAGCATTTT. The rearrangement links TRBV6-4 to TRBJ1-5, with a weak D call TRBD1 (6 bases). This CDR3 has 15 residues. Trimming cost V 5 bases and J 0 bases, with 11 bases left between them. The germline V gene has CDR1 MRHNA and CDR2 SNTAGT.

The table lists this clonotype with a few counts. The CDR3 nucleotides are TGCGCCAGCAGCTCCTCCGGGACTAGCGGGGGGGCGTATGAGCAGTTCTTC. Translated: CASSSSGTSGGAYEQFF. V gene TRBV5-1 combines with J gene TRBJ2-1, with TRBD2 matching over 16 bases. Germline V gene sequence: CDR1 SGHRS, CDR2 YFSETQ. Trimming removed 3 bases from V and 8 bases from J; junction bases left unmatched: 8. This CDR3 is 17 amino acids long.

This clonotype was recorded a few times. The J gene is TRBJ1-5, the V gene TRBV5-1; D is unclear. This CDR3 is built from 14 residues. Germline V gene data show CDR1 as SGHRS and CDR2 as YFSETQ. Trimming removed 1 base from V and 2 bases from J, with 7 bases in between. CDR3 region: CASSLIGGNQPQHF. The CDR3 DNA sequence: TGCGCCAGCAGCTTGATCGGGGGCAATCAGCCCCAGCATTTT.

The V and J genes are TRBV7-9 and TRBJ2-7; 10 bases align to TRBD1. The CDR3 extends over 17 amino acids. Per germline, CDR1 SEHNR and CDR2 FQNEAQ (reference sequence). With V trimmed by 0 bases and J by 4 bases, 9 bases remained unmatched. The CDR3 DNA is TGTGCCAGCAGCTTAGCCGGTGGGGGACAGGGGACATACGAGCAGTACTTC. Translation gives CASSLAGGGQGTYEQYF.

This clonotype was picked up many times. The chain employs TRBV7-9 and TRBJ2-7; D remains unclear. V was clipped by 3 bases and J by 4 bases, with 16 bases between them. CDR3 length equals 15 residues. From germline, CDR1 is SEHNR and CDR2 FQNEAQ (reference sequence). The CDR3 is CASSFGEPAAYEQYV. The CDR3 region has the DNA TGTGCCAGCAGCTTCGGAGAACCTGCGGCATACGAGCAGTACGTC.

This clonotype has at least ten counts. The chain combines TRBV4-3 with TRBJ2-7; D perhaps matches TRBD2 (6 bases). The CDR3 has 14 residues. V was pared by 0 bases and J by 5 bases, with 11 bases between. The germline V gene encodes CDR1 LGHNA and CDR2 YSLEER. CDR3 loop: CASSQELAEDEQYF. The CDR3 nucleotides are TGCGCCAGCAGCCAAGAGTTAGCGGAGGACGAGCAGTACTTC.

V is TRBV12-3 or TRBV12-4 and J is TRBJ1-4; unclear D gene. This CDR3 is built from 13 residues. Trimming took 6 bases from V and 6 from J, leaving 11 bases between them. The CDR3 nucleotides read TGTGCCAGCAGGGGAGACCAGGATGAAAAACTGTTTTTT. Its protein product is CASRGDQDEKLFF.

This clonotype was seen many times. The V and J genes are TRBV5-5 and TRBJ2-5; D gene uncertain. Germline CDR1 reads SGHKS; CDR2 reads YYEKEE (reference sequence). The CDR3 has 14 amino acids. Trimming pared 1 base from V and 6 bases from J, leaving 13 bases between. CDR3 loop: CASSLYGPDKTQYF. The CDR3 DNA is TGTGCCAGCAGCTTGTACGGCCCCGATAAGACCCAGTACTTC. The full variable domain, rest sourced from reference TRBV5-5 and TRBJ2-5, is DAGVTQSPTHLIKTRGQQVTLRCSPISGHKSVSWYQQVLGQGPQFIFQYYEKEERGRGNFPDRFSARQFPNYSSELNVNALLLGDSALYLCASSLYGPDKTQYFGPGTRLLVL.

The chain carries TRBV6-5 and TRBJ2-5; weak D call: TRBD2 (7 bases). CDR3 length equals 17 residues. Germline lookup yields CDR1 MNHEY and CDR2 SVGAGI. V shed 2 bases and J shed 5 bases, with 21 bases lying between them. CDR3 sequence (DNA): TGTGCCAGCAGTTACGACGGTTTGAGGGGGGGATTGGAGACCCAGTACTTC. It is translated as CASSYDGLRGGLETQYF.

The chain uses TRBV9 and TRBJ2-7, with 7 nucleotides matching TRBD1. CDR3 size: 14 residues. In germline, CDR1 is SGDLS, CDR2 YYNGEE. With 2 bases clipped from V and 5 bases from J, the junction kept 7 bases outside the gene matches. In nucleotides, the CDR3 is TGTGCCAGCAGCGTTTCAGGGGGTATCGACGAGCAGTACTTC. Its translation is CASSVSGGIDEQYF.

This clonotype was counted a few times. The genes are TRBV6-5 and TRBJ2-1; the D is unclear. V lost 2 bases to trimming and J lost 4 bases, with 9 bases between them. CDR3 length: 14 amino acids. Germline values: CDR1 MNHEY, CDR2 SVGAGI. This chain's CDR3 is CASSYLIGYNEQFF. The CDR3, as DNA: TGTGCCAGCAGTTACCTTATCGGATACAATGAGCAGTTCTTC.

This clonotype was observed many times. V usage is TRBV6-5 and J usage is TRBJ2-3; no reliable D call. CDR1 and CDR2 from the germline V gene are MNHEY and SVGAGI. V was clipped by 0 bases and J by 6 bases, with 13 bases between them. CDR3 length equals 15 residues. Written as DNA, the CDR3 is TGTGCCAGCAGTTACTCGAAATACGGTGCGGATACGCAGTATTTT. Protein product: CASSYSKYGADTQYF.

This clonotype was recorded at least ten times. The chain has TRBV6-1 and TRBJ1-4; D possibly corresponds to TRBD1 (5 bases). Germline V gene sequence: CDR1 MNHNS, CDR2 SASEGT. The CDR3 runs 15 residues. V was pared by 3 bases and J by 12 bases, with 20 bases between. CDR3: CASSDFTGTGPELFF. The CDR3 region has the DNA TGTGCCAGCAGTGATTTCACCGGGACGGGGCCGGAACTGTTTTTT.

At least ten counts were recorded for this clonotype. V usage is TRBV6-8 and J usage is TRBJ1-5, with TRBD1 identical over 11 bases. Germline trimming cut 6 bases from V and 6 bases from J; bases unmatched to any gene: 4. The CDR3 length is 14 residues. The V gene's germline CDR1 is MNHGY and CDR2 SAAAGT. The CDR3 region has the DNA TGTGCCAGCAGCCCCGGGACAGGGGGTCAGCCCCAGCATTTT. Amino acids: CASSPGTGGQPQHF.

J is TRBJ1-1 and V is TRBV5-1, with 9 nucleotides matching TRBD1. With V trimmed by 3 bases and J by 1 base, 7 bases remained unmatched. Germline assignment: CDR1 SGHRS and CDR2 YFSETQ. This CDR3 has 16 amino acids. The CDR3 loop reads CASSSGTGHWNTEAFF. The CDR3, as DNA: TGCGCCAGCAGCTCGGGGACAGGGCATTGGAACACTGAAGCTTTCTTT. The whole variable domain, remainder taken from reference TRBV5-1 and TRBJ1-1, is KAGVTQTPRYLIKTRGQQVTLSCSPISGHRSVSWYQQTPGQGLQFLFEYFSETQRNKGNFPGRFSGRQFSNSRSEMNVSTLELGDSALYLCASSSGTGHWNTEAFFGQGTRLTVV.